This record concerns one T cell receptor (beta chain) sequence. In the same sample, other DNA sequences code for this CDR3. This CDR3 contains 16 residues. V shed 0 bases and J shed 0 bases, with 10 bases lying between them. Germline CDR1 and CDR2: SGHRS and YFSETQ. The data derive from a study of shared clonotypes between healthy human individuals. TCRdb's table, derived via immunoSEQ multiplex PCR, lists solely in-frame clones and lacks some. The sample records around 2.5 million clones, roughly 93% being singletons. This sequence originates from a man in his late teens or twenties in good health. Some clones in this sample may be carry-over from other donors' samples. This sequence joins TRBV5-1 and TRBJ2-1; D may be TRBD1 or TRBD2 (5 bases each). Sequencing was carried out using naive CD4+ T cells from PBMCs. Subset here: CD45RA+ positively selected. The DNA of the CDR3 is TGCGCCAGCAGCTTGGAAGGGACGGGCTCCTACAATGAGCAGTTCTTC. Translating it yields CASSLEGTGSYNEQFF.